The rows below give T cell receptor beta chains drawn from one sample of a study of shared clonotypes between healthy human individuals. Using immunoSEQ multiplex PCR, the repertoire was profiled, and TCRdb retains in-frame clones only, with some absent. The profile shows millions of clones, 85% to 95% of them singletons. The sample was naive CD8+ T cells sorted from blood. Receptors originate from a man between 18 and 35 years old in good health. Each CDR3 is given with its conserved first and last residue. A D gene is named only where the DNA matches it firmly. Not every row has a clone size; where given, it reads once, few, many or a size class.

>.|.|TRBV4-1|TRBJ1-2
CASSQDPQGSYGYTF
TGCGCCAGCAGCCAAGATCCCCAGGGGTCCTATGGCTACACCTTC
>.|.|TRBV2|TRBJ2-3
CASSEGWLAHTDTQYF
TGTGCCAGCAGTGAAGGATGGCTAGCCCACACAGATACGCAGTATTTT
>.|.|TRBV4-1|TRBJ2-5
CASSQDLSETQYF
TGCGCCAGCAGCCAAGATCTTTCGGAGACCCAGTACTTC
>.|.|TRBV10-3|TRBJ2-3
CATGDDSYTDTQYF
TGTGCCACAGGGGACGACTCCTACACAGATACGCAGTATTTT
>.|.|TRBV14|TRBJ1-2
CASSEHHPPLNYGYTF
TGTGCCAGCAGCGAGCACCACCCTCCCTTGAACTATGGCTACACCTTC
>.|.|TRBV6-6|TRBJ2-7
CASSYAGWVEQYF
TGTGCCAGCAGTTACGCAGGGTGGGTGGAGCAGTACTTC
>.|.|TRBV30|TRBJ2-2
CAWSGGVWAELFF
TGTGCCTGGAGTGGCGGGGTTTGGGCGGAGCTGTTTTTT
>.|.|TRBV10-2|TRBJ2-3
CASSGGTDTQYF
TGCGCCAGCAGTGGTGGGACAGATACGCAGTATTTT
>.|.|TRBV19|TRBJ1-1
CASSIGPAAEAFF
TGTGCCAGTAGTATAGGGCCGGCGGCTGAAGCTTTCTTT
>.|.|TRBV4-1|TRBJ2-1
CASSRGDGSSYNEQFF
TGCGCCAGCAGCCGCGGGGACGGGAGCTCCTACAATGAGCAGTTCTTC
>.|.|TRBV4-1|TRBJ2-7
CASSQAPGTEQYF
TGCGCCAGCAGCCAGGCCCCCGGGACAGAGCAGTACTTC
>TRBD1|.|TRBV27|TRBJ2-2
CASSQTGATGELFF
TGTGCCAGCAGTCAGACAGGGGCCACCGGGGAGCTGTTTTTT
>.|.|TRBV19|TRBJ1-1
CASSIVQGAEAFF
TGTGCCAGTAGTATAGTACAAGGAGCTGAAGCTTTCTTT
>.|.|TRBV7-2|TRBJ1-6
CASSPDSLTGLYGNSPLHF
TGTGCCAGCAGCCCTGATTCGCTGACAGGCCTATATGGTAATTCACCCCTCCACTTT
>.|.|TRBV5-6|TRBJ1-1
CASSLVAEEAFF
TGTGCCAGCAGCTTGGTGGCAGAAGAAGCTTTCTTT
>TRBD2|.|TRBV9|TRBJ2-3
CASSVSGGVTDTQYF
TGTGCCAGCAGCGTCTCGGGAGGGGTCACAGATACGCAGTATTTT
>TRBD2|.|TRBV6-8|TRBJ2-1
CASSYSGTSYNEQFF
TGTGCCAGCAGTTACTCGGGGACTAGCTACAATGAGCAGTTCTTC
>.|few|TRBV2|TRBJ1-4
CAGRSEWREKLFF
TGTGCCGGTCGGTCGGAATGGAGGGAAAAACTGTTTTTT
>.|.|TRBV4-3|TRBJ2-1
CASSPPGLANNEQFF
TGCGCCAGCAGCCCGCCGGGACTCGCAAACAATGAGCAGTTCTTC
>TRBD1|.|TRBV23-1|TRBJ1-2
CASSSHRGCGYTF
TGCGCCAGCAGTTCGCACAGGGGATGTGGCTACACCTTC
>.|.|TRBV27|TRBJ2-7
CASSQSPAYEQYF
TGTGCCAGCAGTCAATCCCCGGCCTACGAGCAGTACTTC
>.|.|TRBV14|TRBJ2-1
CASSQVYGASYNEQFF
TGTGCCAGCAGCCAAGTGTATGGGGCCTCCTACAATGAGCAGTTCTTC
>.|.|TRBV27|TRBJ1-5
CASKVGGSNQPQHF
TGTGCCAGCAAGGTGGGGGGAAGCAATCAGCCCCAGCATTTT
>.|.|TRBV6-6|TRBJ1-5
CASSLPFSNQPQHF
TGTGCCAGCAGCCTCCCTTTTAGCAATCAGCCCCAGCATTTT
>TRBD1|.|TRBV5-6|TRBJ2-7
CASSSAGTEAYEQYF
TGTGCCAGCAGCTCGGCCGGGACAGAAGCCTACGAGCAGTACTTC
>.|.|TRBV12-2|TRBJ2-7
CASRSLFRTDEQYF
TGTGCAAGTCGCTCTTTATTCCGGACAGACGAGCAGTACTTC
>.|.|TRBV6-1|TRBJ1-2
CASSEGGGSPIAGYTF
TGTGCCAGCAGTGAAGGGGGAGGGTCTCCTATTGCTGGCTACACCTTC
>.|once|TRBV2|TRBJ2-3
CASRQGGDTQYF
TGTGCCAGCAGGCAAGGGGGAGATACGCAGTATTTT
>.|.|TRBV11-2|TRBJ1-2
CASSLDPGLTYGYTF
TGTGCCAGCAGCTTAGATCCAGGGCTGACGTATGGCTACACCTTC
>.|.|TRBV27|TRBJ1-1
CASRVGSWGTEAFF
TGTGCCAGCAGGGTTGGGAGCTGGGGCACTGAAGCTTTCTTT
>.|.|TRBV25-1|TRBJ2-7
CASSPAGGPYEQYF
TGTGCCAGCAGCCCCGCGGGCGGTCCCTACGAGCAGTACTTC
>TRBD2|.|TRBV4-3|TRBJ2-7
CASSQGLAGDYEQYF
TGCGCCAGCAGCCAAGGTCTAGCGGGAGACTACGAGCAGTACTTC
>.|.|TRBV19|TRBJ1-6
CASSILGNGSPLHF
TGTGCCAGTAGTATCCTGGGGAACGGTTCACCCCTCCACTTT
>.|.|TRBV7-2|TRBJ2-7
CASSLFRGKTYEQYF
TGTGCCAGCAGCTTATTTAGGGGGAAAACCTACGAGCAGTACTTC
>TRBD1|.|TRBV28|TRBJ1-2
CVSSLRGQAVNYGYTF
TGTGTCAGCAGTTTACGGGGACAGGCCGTAAACTATGGCTACACCTTC
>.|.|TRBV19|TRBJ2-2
CASSISAGELFF
TGTGCCAGTAGTATTAGTGCCGGGGAGCTGTTTTTT
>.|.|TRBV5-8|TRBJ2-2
CASARDLTGELFF
TGTGCCAGCGCGCGGGATCTCACCGGGGAGCTGTTTTTT
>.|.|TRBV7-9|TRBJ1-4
CASSLGGEGNEKLFF
TGTGCCAGCAGCTTAGGAGGGGAGGGGAATGAAAAACTGTTTTTT
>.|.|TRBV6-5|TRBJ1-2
CASSQQGGNGYTF
TGTGCCAGCAGTCAACAGGGAGGCAACGGCTACACCTTC
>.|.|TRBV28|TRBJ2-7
CASSLHRASYEQYF
TGTGCCAGCAGTTTACACAGGGCTTCCTACGAGCAGTACTTC
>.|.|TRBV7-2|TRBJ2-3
CASSLVGGPDTQYF
TGTGCCAGCAGCTTAGTGGGGGGCCCAGATACGCAGTATTTT
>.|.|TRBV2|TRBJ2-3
CASIGQTSEDTQYF
TGTGCCAGCATTGGACAGACTAGTGAGGATACGCAGTATTTT
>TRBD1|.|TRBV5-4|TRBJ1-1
CASSLPGTGVSEAFF
TGTGCCAGCAGCTTACCCGGGACAGGGGTTTCTGAAGCTTTCTTT
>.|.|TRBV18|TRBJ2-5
CASSPRDLQETQYF
TGTGCCAGCTCCCCCCGGGACCTTCAAGAGACCCAGTACTTC
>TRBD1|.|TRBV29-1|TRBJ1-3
CSVETGDSGNTIYF
TGCAGCGTTGAGACAGGGGACTCTGGAAACACCATATATTTT
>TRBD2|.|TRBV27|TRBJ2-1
CASHGPVAGFYSYNEQFF
TGTGCCAGCCACGGGCCTGTAGCGGGGTTTTACTCCTACAATGAGCAGTTCTTC
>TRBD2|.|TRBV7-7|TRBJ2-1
CASSPNLAGGAYNEQFF
TGTGCTAGCAGCCCCAACCTAGCGGGGGGGGCTTACAATGAGCAGTTCTTC
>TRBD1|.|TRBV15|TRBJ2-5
CATSSRDSQETQYF
TGTGCCACCAGCAGCCGGGACAGCCAAGAGACCCAGTACTTC
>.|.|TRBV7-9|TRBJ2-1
CASSFQGNNEQFF
TGTGCCAGCAGCTTTCAGGGAAACAATGAGCAGTTCTTC